This T cell receptor beta chain was captured in a study of blood T cell repertoires in COVID-19. Study background: From T cells, B-cell-depleted T cells, or PBMCs came the material, which was cDNA or gDNA.

Those enrolled, adults aged roughly 18 to 95 years, came from fewer than 25 US areas. Cohort placement rested on clinical history that participants reported themselves. Trimming cost V 6 bases and J 0 bases, with 23 bases left between them. This CDR3 is 19 amino acids long. The germline gives CDR1 MDHEN, CDR2 SYDVKM. Libraries were prepared by immunoSEQ multiplex PCR; TCRdb keeps only in-frame clonotypes and omits some of them. Counted here are fewer than 300,000 clones, 90% occurring once; the ten biggest clones make up around 1.1%. The sample taken for sequencing was PBMCs or T cells enriched from blood (not recorded which). The clonotype comes from a woman between 25 and 40 years old who had recovered from COVID-19. The chain uses TRBV28 and TRBJ1-4; a weak D match, TRBD1 (6 bases). The CDR3: CASSGTRQAIYTTNEKLFF. The CDR3 DNA sequence: TGTGCCAGCAGCGGCACCCGACAGGCCATCTACACAACTAATGAAAAACTGTTTTTT.